The 11 T cell receptor beta chains given below trace back to one sample, sequenced in a study of regulatory T cells in long-lasting Graves disease. The authors built TCR beta libraries using iRepertoire HTBI primers and Arm-PCR of CDR3 regions. MiXCR, applied by TCRdb to the multiplex PCR reads, yields one record per CDR3 protein. The table includes about 210,000 distinct CDR3 sequences, less than 20% detected once. Described time point: newly diagnosed GD, antithyroid drugs for less than 3 months. PBMC-derived RNA was used for the TCR library. The same data also went into a second study, on T cells in Graves' hyperthyroidism and ophthalmopathy.

The sequences come from peripheral blood mononuclear cells (PBMCs), collected at new diagnosis, from a patient treated with antithyroid drugs. Receptors originate from a woman aged 30 to 39 with Graves disease.

Many counts were recorded for this clonotype. The chain uses TRBV10-3 and TRBJ2-2; D gene uncertain. This CDR3 region has 14 residues. The V end was cut by 0 bases, the J end by 3 bases, with 5 bases between. Germline assignment: CDR1 ENHRY and CDR2 SYGVKD. The CDR3 coding sequence is TGTGCCATCAGTGAGTCGGGTTACACCGGGGAGCTGTTTTTT. Translated: CAISESGYTGELFF.

This clonotype was seen at least ten times. V is TRBV6-1 and J is TRBJ2-3; 11 bases match TRBD2. CDR3 length: 15 amino acids. CDR1 is MNHNS, CDR2 SASEGT, per germline. The V gene end was trimmed by 6 bases and the J gene end by 2 bases; junction bases not matched to a gene: 4. The chain's CDR3 is CASRAGLAVTDTQYF. Here the CDR3 DNA reads TGTGCCAGCAGGGCGGGACTAGCGGTCACAGATACGCAGTATTTT.

This clonotype was seen many times. The CDR3 bases are TGTGCCAGTACCATTCAGACACTCTCCGGGGCCAACGTCCTGACTTTC. Its protein product is CASTIQTLSGANVLTF. The V gene is TRBV19, the J gene TRBJ2-6; no firm D call. The CDR3 is 16 residues long. Looked up from germline, CDR1 is LNHDA and CDR2 is SQIVND (reference sequence). V lost 7 bases and J 4 bases, leaving 17 bases between the germline ends.

On this clonotype itself: This sequence may be a read error, since a much larger clone differs from it by one base. The genes are TRBV30 and TRBJ2-1, with D perhaps TRBD1 (7 bases). The CDR3 has 12 residues. Trimming took off 4 bases at V and 5 bases at J, with 9 bases between the two ends. Germline CDR1 is GTSNPN and CDR2 is SVGIG (reference sequence). CDR3 bases: TGTGCCTGGACAGGGGGGCACAATGAGCAGTTCTTC. Translation gives CAWTGGHNEQFF.

A note on this clonotype: A far bigger clonotype differs at one base, so this is likely a read error. The V and J genes are TRBV6-8 and TRBJ1-1; D unclear. V was cut by 5 bases and J by 5 bases, with 9 bases left in between. Germline V gene data show CDR1 as MNHGY and CDR2 as SAAAGT. The CDR3 loop spans 12 amino acids. CDR3 protein: CASSDGSTEAFF. CDR3 coding DNA: TGTGCCAGCAGTGATGGGAGTACTGAAGCTTTCTTT.

In its sample, this clonotype was seen a few times. This chain joins TRBV20-1 and TRBJ1-1, with D possibly matching TRBD1 (6 bases). The V and J ends lost 3 bases and 5 bases respectively, with 13 bases between them. CDR1 is DFQATT and CDR2 is SNEGSKA in the germline V gene (reference sequence). The CDR3 is 13 amino acids. DNA for the CDR3: TGCAGTGCTAGGGGGCCAGGGGAAACTGAAGCTTTCTTT. Protein sequence: CSARGPGETEAFF.

The sample holds many counts of this clonotype. The chain is built from TRBV12-3 or TRBV12-4 and TRBJ1-5; D not resolved. Trimming left V 1 base short and J 3 bases short, with 10 bases between. The CDR3 runs to 15 residues. CDR3 DNA sequence: TGTGCCAGCAGTTTAGGAGATATGCCCAATCAGCCCCAGCATTTT. Its protein is CASSLGDMPNQPQHF.

This clonotype was counted ten times or more. The rearrangement joins TRBV7-9 to TRBJ1-2, with D possibly TRBD1 on 5 matching bases. Trimming stripped 5 bases from V and 7 bases from J, with 11 bases between. The CDR3 has 12 residues. CDR1 is SEHNR, CDR2 FQNEAQ, per germline (reference sequence). The CDR3 DNA reads TGTGCCAGCAGCGCTACGGGACCTGGCTACACCTTC. Protein product: CASSATGPGYTF.

This clonotype has a count of ten or more. This sequence joins TRBV10-3 and TRBJ1-3; no clear D gene. Trimming took 2 bases from V and 0 from J, leaving 8 bases between them. Germline-derived CDR1 and CDR2 are ENHRY and SYGVKD. CDR3 length equals 15 residues. CDR3 DNA sequence: TGTGCCATCAGTGAGGGAAGACTCTCTGGAAACACCATATATTTT. Translating it yields CAISEGRLSGNTIYF.

This clonotype came up many times. The V call is TRBV12-3 or TRBV12-4, the J call TRBJ2-2; TRBD2 aligns across 7 bases. V was clipped by 4 bases and J by 1 base; unmatched bases: 6. The CDR3 consists of 16 residues. Here the CDR3 reads CASSSRLAQNTGELFF. CDR3 coding DNA: TGTGCCAGCAGTTCCCGACTAGCACAGAACACCGGGGAGCTGTTTTTT.

The rearrangement uses TRBV7-9 and TRBJ1-1, with 10 bases matching TRBD1. CDR3 length equals 18 residues. Trimming removed 5 bases from V and 4 bases from J; junction bases left unmatched: 16. CDR1 and CDR2 (germline): SEHNR, FQNEAQ (reference sequence). The CDR3 here is CASSPIFRDRGRGTEAFF. The CDR3 bases are TGTGCCAGCAGCCCCATTTTCCGGGACAGGGGAAGGGGCACTGAAGCTTTCTTT.